The 24 T cell receptor beta chains reported below all come from one sample, sequenced in a study of T cells in Graves' hyperthyroidism and ophthalmopathy. RNA transcripts gave rise to amplified TCR beta CDR3 regions. Carried out on the TCR CDR3, a first-round RT-PCR used the HTBI primer set. TCRdb redid the calling of the multiplex PCR reads with MiXCR, one entry per CDR3 protein. The sample has about 330,000 distinct CDR3 sequences, roughly 13% seen once. The sample comprised blood. The receptors were sampled from a woman aged 40 to 49 with Graves' ophthalmopathy.

This clonotype was detected many times. The gene calls are TRBV24-1 and TRBJ1-1; tentatively, D is TRBD1 (5 bases). Germline CDR1 KGHDR, CDR2 SFDVKD. V lost 8 bases to trimming and J lost 1 base, with 25 bases between them. The CDR3 contains 18 residues. The CDR3 sequence: CATKLPPGSLLPNTEAFF. The CDR3 DNA reads as TGTGCCACCAAATTGCCGCCAGGGTCCCTCCTTCCGAACACTGAAGCTTTCTTT.

This clonotype showed up many times. The chain combines TRBV20-1 with TRBJ1-6, with D maybe TRBD1 (6 bases). CDR3 size: 14 residues. Trimming pared 4 bases from V and 8 bases from J, leaving 15 bases between. Germline V gene sequence: CDR1 DFQATT, CDR2 SNEGSKA (reference sequence). DNA of the CDR3: TGCAGTGCTAAGGGGGGGAGGGGAGATTCACCCCTCCACTTT. Its protein product is CSAKGGRGDSPLHF.

The V call is TRBV27, the J call TRBJ2-7; TRBD1 agrees at 9 bases. Germline CDR1 reads MNHEY; CDR2 reads SMNVEV (reference sequence). This CDR3 has 16 residues. V gave up 6 bases and J gave up 3 bases; unmatched junction bases: 12. CDR3: CASRVTGGGYVYEQYF. In nucleotides, the CDR3 is TGTGCCAGCAGGGTGACAGGGGGGGGTTATGTCTACGAGCAGTACTTC.

This clonotype has more than one count but fewer than ten. V and J are TRBV27 and TRBJ2-3, with D tentatively TRBD2 (6 bases). CDR1 and CDR2 (germline): MNHEY, SMNVEV (reference sequence). The V and J ends lost 3 bases and 7 bases respectively, with 8 bases between them. The CDR3 consists of 12 residues. CDR3 bases: TGTGCCAGCAGTTTGGGGGGTCATACGCAGTATTTT. It yields the protein CASSLGGHTQYF.

This chain connects TRBV28 to TRBJ2-2; possibly TRBD2 for D (5 bases). The germline gives CDR1 MDHEN, CDR2 SYDVKM. Trimming stripped 6 bases from V and 7 bases from J, with 21 bases between. The CDR3 consists of 16 residues. CDR3 loop: CASRTLASGRGGELFF. The DNA for the CDR3 is TGTGCCAGCAGAACCTTAGCAAGCGGACGGGGCGGGGAGCTGTTTTTT.

In its sample, this clonotype was seen a few times. V is TRBV2 and J is TRBJ1-1; D not resolved. This CDR3 is 13 amino acids long. The germline CDR1 and CDR2 sequences are SNHLY and FYNNEI. V lost 9 bases and J 1 base, leaving 12 bases between the germline ends. CDR3 loop: CARSSGGNTEAFF. CDR3 nucleotide sequence: TGTGCCAGAAGCAGTGGAGGGAACACTGAAGCTTTCTTT. The variable domain in full, completed from reference TRBV2 and TRBJ1-1, reads EPEVTQTPSHQVTQMGQEVILRCVPISNHLYFYWYRQILGQKVEFLVSFYNNEISEKSEIFDDQFSVERPDGSNFTLKIRSTKLEDSAMYFCARSSGGNTEAFFGQGTRLTVV.

There are a few counts of this clonotype. This rearrangement joins TRBV11-2 to TRBJ1-2; possibly TRBD1 for D (6 bases). V was shortened by 3 bases and J by 2 bases, with 10 bases between the two germline ends. Germline V gene lookup returns CDR1 SGHAT and CDR2 FQNNGV. The CDR3 runs 14 residues. The CDR3 nucleotides are TGTGCCAGCAGCTTGGGGGCGGAGAACTATGGCTACACCTTC. Translating gives CASSLGAENYGYTF.

In this sample, this clonotype turned up many times. V and J are TRBV12-3 or TRBV12-4 and TRBJ1-1; D is unresolved. Between the trimmed V and J ends, which lost 5 bases and 5 bases, there was a span of 18 bases. This CDR3 is built from 15 residues. CDR3 DNA: TGTGCCAGCAGTCCCAATCGAGGCATGGGGACTGAAGCTTTCTTT. It is translated as CASSPNRGMGTEAFF.

Ten or more counts support this clonotype. The chain is built from TRBV12-3 or TRBV12-4 and TRBJ2-2; a weak D match, TRBD1 (6 bases). Trimming took off 5 bases at V and 4 bases at J, with 8 bases between the two ends. The CDR3 has 13 amino acids. CDR3 residues: CASSLDSTGELFF. The DNA of the CDR3 is TGTGCCAGCAGTCTGGACAGCACCGGGGAGCTGTTTTTT.

This clonotype was seen only a few times. The chain combines TRBV29-1 with TRBJ2-7; 9 bases fit TRBD2. J lost 9 bases, V lost 7 bases, and 25 bases had no gene match. The CDR3 contains 17 residues. Germline V gene sequence: CDR1 SQVTM, CDR2 ANQGSEA. CDR3 sequence: CSEGTDCSGRGSPGQYF. Here the CDR3 DNA reads TGCAGCGAGGGGACCGACTGTAGCGGGAGAGGGTCGCCCGGGCAGTACTTC.

This clonotype occurred many times. V usage is TRBV2 and J usage is TRBJ2-1, with D tentatively TRBD2 (6 bases). CDR1 SNHLY and CDR2 FYNNEI come from the germline V gene. Trimming stripped 2 bases from V and 2 bases from J, with 16 bases between. The length of the CDR3 is 17 residues. The CDR3 protein is CASSEWDGEAAYNEQFF. CDR3 in DNA: TGTGCCAGCAGTGAATGGGATGGGGAGGCAGCCTACAATGAGCAGTTCTTC. The full variable domain, rest sourced from reference TRBV2 and TRBJ2-1, is EPEVTQTPSHQVTQMGQEVILRCVPISNHLYFYWYRQILGQKVEFLVSFYNNEISEKSEIFDDQFSVERPDGSNFTLKIRSTKLEDSAMYFCASSEWDGEAAYNEQFFGPGTRLTVL.

At least ten counts were recorded for this clonotype. J is TRBJ1-1 and V is TRBV6-1, with a tentative D call TRBD1 (5 bases). The CDR3 sequence is 13 residues long. Trimming removed 5 bases from V and 0 bases from J, with 7 bases in between. The germline gives CDR1 MNHNS, CDR2 SASEGT. The CDR3 here is CASSSTVNTEAFF. The DNA of the CDR3 is TGTGCCAGCAGTTCGACAGTGAACACTGAAGCTTTCTTT.

In regard to this clonotype: This may be a read error: a much more frequent sequence differs by one nucleotide. This chain links TRBV15 with TRBJ1-1; TRBD1 might be the D (6 bases). The V gene's germline CDR1 is LNHNV and CDR2 YYDKDF (reference sequence). V dropped 3 bases and J dropped 4 bases, with 12 bases sitting between them. This CDR3 has 14 residues. The CDR3 region has the DNA TGTGCCACCAGCAGCGATTACAGGGCCACTGAAGCTTTCTTT. Its translation is CATSSDYRATEAFF.

The sample holds many counts of this clonotype. This rearrangement joins TRBV11-3 to TRBJ1-2, with TRBD1 matching over 7 bases. The CDR3 length is 15 residues. Germline V lookup: CDR1 SGHNT, CDR2 YENEEA. With V trimmed by 4 bases and J by 1 base, 6 bases remained unmatched. CDR3 DNA sequence: TGTGCCAGCAGCTCCCGGGACAGCCTTAACTATGGCTACACCTTC. Its translation: CASSSRDSLNYGYTF.

In its sample, this clonotype was seen many times. The chain has TRBV20-1 and TRBJ2-1; 9 nucleotides align to TRBD2. The ends lost 0 bases at V and 6 bases at J; junction bases unmatched: 6. CDR1 DFQATT and CDR2 SNEGSKA come from the germline V gene (reference sequence). This CDR3 comprises 15 residues. This CDR3 is CSARDQSGRSNEQFF. In DNA form, the CDR3 reads TGCAGTGCTAGAGATCAAAGCGGGAGGAGCAATGAGCAGTTCTTC.

This clonotype was observed a single time. The rearrangement links TRBV24-1 to TRBJ2-2; 9 positions match TRBD1. The V gene's germline CDR1 is KGHDR and CDR2 SFDVKD. Germline trimming cut 2 bases from V and 3 bases from J; bases unmatched to any gene: 6. The CDR3 has 17 amino acids. This CDR3 is CATSDSPGTGYTGELFF. For the CDR3, the DNA is TGTGCCACCAGTGATTCTCCGGGGACAGGGTACACCGGGGAGCTGTTTTTT.

The table lists this clonotype with many counts. Written as DNA, the CDR3 is TGTGCCAGCAGTCCGGAACAGGGAACCAACAATGAGCAGTTCTTC. Amino acid sequence: CASSPEQGTNNEQFF. The chain links TRBV12-3 or TRBV12-4 to TRBJ2-1; D is perhaps TRBD1 (6 bases). Trimming removed 5 bases from V and 5 bases from J, with 16 bases in between. This CDR3 contains 15 residues.

This clonotype was seen a handful of times. The chain combines TRBV18 with TRBJ2-5; D gene uncertain. The ends were cut back, 5 bases at V and 1 base at J, with 11 bases in the middle. The CDR3 consists of 14 residues. The germline CDR1 and CDR2 sequences are KGHSH and LQKENI. The CDR3 loop reads CASSTIGFQETQYF. The CDR3 coding sequence is TGTGCCAGCTCAACGATCGGATTCCAAGAGACCCAGTACTTC.

This clonotype came up many times. CDR3 sequence (DNA): TGTGCCAGCAGTACCTCAGGCGGGTGGTACTTC. This codes for CASSTSGGWYF. The chain recombines TRBV28 with TRBJ2-7; a possible D gene is TRBD2 (5 bases). The CDR3 runs 11 residues. Germline-derived CDR1 and CDR2 are MDHEN and SYDVKM. The V and J ends lost 5 bases and 12 bases respectively, with 14 bases between them.

This clonotype was counted many times. The rearrangement uses TRBV2 and TRBJ1-1; D is unresolved. The CDR3 extends over 15 amino acids. Trimming took off 6 bases at V and 1 base at J, with 15 bases between the two ends. CDR1 is SNHLY, CDR2 FYNNEI, per germline. Here the CDR3 DNA reads TGTGCCAGCAGCCTCTCGGGCACCCAGAACACTGAAGCTTTCTTT. This sequence encodes CASSLSGTQNTEAFF. Full variable domain (outside the CDR3, taken from reference TRBV2 and TRBJ1-1): EPEVTQTPSHQVTQMGQEVILRCVPISNHLYFYWYRQILGQKVEFLVSFYNNEISEKSEIFDDQFSVERPDGSNFTLKIRSTKLEDSAMYFCASSLSGTQNTEAFFGQGTRLTVV.

V is TRBV3-1 and J is TRBJ1-2, with D tentatively TRBD1 (6 bases). This CDR3 region has 15 residues. V gave up 2 bases and J gave up 5 bases, with 15 bases separating them. Germline loops: CDR1 LGHDT, CDR2 YNNKEL (reference sequence). CDR3 sequence: CASSQLGASAYGYTF. As DNA, the CDR3 is TGTGCCAGCAGCCAACTGGGGGCTTCTGCTTATGGCTACACCTTC. The full variable domain, in which reference TRBV3-1 and TRBJ1-2 provide the parts outside the CDR3, is DTAVSQTPKYLVTQMGNDKSIKCEQNLGHDTMYWYKQDSKKFLKIMFSYNNKELIINETVPNRFSPKSPDKAHLNLHINSLELGDSAVYFCASSQLGASAYGYTFGSGTRLTVV.

This clonotype has ten or more counts. The chain links TRBV2 to TRBJ1-2; a weak D match, TRBD1 (5 bases). Germline CDR1 SNHLY, CDR2 FYNNEI. This CDR3 spans 15 amino acids. V lost 6 bases, J lost 4 bases, and 18 bases lay in between. DNA for the CDR3: TGTGCCAGCAGAGCCAGGACATCCGGCGGCTATGGCTACACCTTC. Translating it yields CASRARTSGGYGYTF.

This clonotype was seen many times. The chain is built from TRBV7-9 and TRBJ2-7, with D possibly being TRBD1 or TRBD2 (7 bases each). Between the trimmed V and J ends, which lost 5 bases and 6 bases, there was a span of 14 bases. Germline V gene lookup returns CDR1 SEHNR and CDR2 FQNEAQ (reference sequence). This CDR3 region has 13 residues. The chain's CDR3 is CASSPARGGEQYF. Written as DNA, the CDR3 is TGTGCCAGCAGCCCCGCCAGGGGGGGCGAGCAGTACTTC.

The J gene is TRBJ2-6, the V gene TRBV19, with D possibly TRBD2 on 5 matching bases. This CDR3 has 15 amino acids. Per germline, CDR1 LNHDA and CDR2 SQIVND (reference sequence). V gave up 5 bases and J gave up 0 bases, with 8 bases separating them. CDR3 sequence reads: CASSRGSSGANVLTF. In DNA, the CDR3 is TGTGCCAGTAGTCGGGGTTCCTCTGGGGCCAACGTCCTGACTTTC.